This T cell receptor beta chain was sequenced in a study of blood T cell repertoires in COVID-19. Measured with immunoSEQ multiplex PCR; TCRdb has only the in-frame clones, and not every one. The table shows roughly 100,000 clones, with around 87% occurring only once. The sequenced material came from peripheral blood. The sequence came from a woman aged 30 to 39 with acute or convalescent COVID-19.

CDR3 sequence: CASSTETGGLNYGYTF. The CDR3 nucleotides read TGTGCCAGCAGCACAGAAACAGGGGGCTTAAACTATGGCTACACCTTC. V usage is TRBV9 and J usage is TRBJ1-2, with TRBD1 matching 9 bases. Looked up from germline, CDR1 is SGDLS and CDR2 is YYNGEE. The V gene end was trimmed by 4 bases and the J gene end by 2 bases; junction bases not matched to a gene: 9. The CDR3 covers 16 residues.